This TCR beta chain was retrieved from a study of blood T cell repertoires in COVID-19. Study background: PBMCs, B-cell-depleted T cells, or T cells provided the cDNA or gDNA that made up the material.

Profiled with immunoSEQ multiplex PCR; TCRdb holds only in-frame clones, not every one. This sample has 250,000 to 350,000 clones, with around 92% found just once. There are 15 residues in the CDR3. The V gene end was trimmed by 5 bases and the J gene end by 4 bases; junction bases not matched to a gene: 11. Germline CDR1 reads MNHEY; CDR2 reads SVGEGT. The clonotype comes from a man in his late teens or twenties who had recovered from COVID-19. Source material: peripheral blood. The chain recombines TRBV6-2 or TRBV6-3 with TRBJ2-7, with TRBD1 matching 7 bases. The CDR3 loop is CASSHGKRGRYEQYF. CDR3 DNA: TGTGCCAGCAGTCACGGTAAGAGGGGGCGTTACGAGCAGTACTTC.